Listed here are 9 T cell receptor beta chains from one sample, sequenced in a study of control samples from healthy donors and cancer patients. Produced via immunoSEQ multiplex PCR; TCRdb's table is partial and in-frame only. Here the sample spans roughly 120,000 clones, 93% being singletons. The sequenced sample consisted of blood. Receptor source: a man under 40 in good health.

As DNA, the CDR3 is TGTGCCAGCAGTCCTGGGACAGGGGATGACGAGCAGTACGTC. It yields the protein CASSPGTGDDEQYV. The J gene is TRBJ2-7, the V gene TRBV2, with 10 bases that match TRBD1. The trim removed 5 bases at V and 5 bases at J, leaving 6 bases unmatched. The CDR3 totals 14 residues. The germline CDR1 and CDR2 sequences are SNHLY and FYNNEI.

The chain employs TRBV28 and TRBJ1-1; D is undetermined. Germline V gives CDR1 MDHEN, CDR2 SYDVKM. This CDR3 region has 15 residues. V was trimmed by 2 bases and J by 0 bases, leaving 10 bases between them. The CDR3, as DNA: TGTGCCAGCAGTTTACCGGGTTCCATGAACACTGAAGCTTTCTTT. This gives the protein CASSLPGSMNTEAFF. The whole variable domain, filled in from reference TRBV28 and TRBJ1-1, reads DVKVTQSSRYLVKRTGEKVFLECVQDMDHENMFWYRQDPGLGLRLIYFSYDVKMKEKGDIPEGYSVSREKKERFSLILESASTNQTSMYLCASSLPGSMNTEAFFGQGTRLTVV.

The genes are TRBV11-3 and TRBJ2-3, with D tentatively TRBD1 or TRBD2 (5 bases each). This CDR3 has 13 residues. The germline V gene has CDR1 SGHNT and CDR2 YENEEA. V was clipped by 1 base and J by 6 bases, with 8 bases between them. This CDR3 is CASSLAEGDTQYF. The CDR3 region has the DNA TGTGCCAGCAGCTTAGCAGAGGGGGATACGCAGTATTTT.

The chain joins TRBV29-1 to TRBJ1-4; TRBD1 aligns across 7 bases. Germline values: CDR1 SQVTM, CDR2 ANQGSEA. V was clipped by 0 bases and J by 4 bases; unmatched bases: 8. The CDR3 consists of 16 residues. The CDR3 reads CSVEEERQGFNEKLFF. The CDR3 nucleotides are TGCAGCGTTGAAGAAGAACGACAGGGATTTAATGAAAAACTGTTTTTT.

In this sample, this clone turned up once. J is TRBJ2-2 and V is TRBV11-2; 7 nucleotides line up with TRBD2. The CDR3 is 13 residues long. CDR1 SGHAT and CDR2 FQNNGV come from the germline V gene. The V gene end was trimmed by 1 base and the J gene end by 7 bases; junction bases not matched to a gene: 0. CDR3 sequence reads: CASSLGGGGELFF. Written as DNA, the CDR3 is TGTGCCAGCAGCTTAGGGGGGGGCGGGGAGCTGTTTTTT.

This chain uses TRBV18 with TRBJ2-3; D is unresolved. Trimming took off 1 base at V and 2 bases at J, with 19 bases between the two ends. This CDR3 has 18 amino acids. The V gene's germline CDR1 is KGHSH and CDR2 LQKENI. The CDR3 sequence: CASSPLPPGDSTTDTQYF. CDR3 bases: TGTGCCAGCTCACCACTTCCCCCGGGCGACTCCACCACAGATACGCAGTATTTT.

This chain uses TRBV7-9 with TRBJ2-3, with 9 bases identical to TRBD1. This CDR3 has 15 amino acids. Per germline, CDR1 SEHNR and CDR2 FQNEAQ (reference sequence). Trimming took 5 bases from V and 3 from J; bases not matched to a gene: 6. The CDR3 sequence: CASSRDRAETDTQYF. The CDR3 DNA sequence: TGTGCCAGCAGCCGGGACAGGGCGGAAACAGATACGCAGTATTTT.

The V call is TRBV5-1, the J call TRBJ2-2; a weak D match, TRBD2 (7 bases). This CDR3 spans 19 amino acids. CDR1 and CDR2 (germline): SGHRS, YFSETQ. V lost 2 bases and J 4 bases, leaving 24 bases between the germline ends. CDR3 loop: CASSLSFRGGRTGTGELFF. For the CDR3, the DNA is TGCGCCAGCAGCTTAAGTTTTAGGGGGGGCCGAACGGGCACCGGGGAGCTGTTTTTT.

The chain joins TRBV15 to TRBJ2-5; TRBD2 matches 8 bases. Germline V gives CDR1 LNHNV, CDR2 YYDKDF (reference sequence). With V trimmed by 1 base and J by 5 bases, 9 bases remained unmatched. This CDR3 has 16 amino acids. The CDR3 bases are TGTGCCACCAGCAGAGGCGGGGGGCACACCGAGGAGACCCAGTACTTC. Its translation: CATSRGGGHTEETQYF. The variable domain in full, with the rest retrieved from reference TRBV15 and TRBJ2-5, is DAMVIQNPRYQVTQFGKPVTLSCSQTLNHNVMYWYQQKSSQAPKLLFHYYDKDFNNEADTPDNFQSRRPNTSFCFLDIRSPGLGDTAMYLCATSRGGGHTEETQYFGPGTRLLVL.